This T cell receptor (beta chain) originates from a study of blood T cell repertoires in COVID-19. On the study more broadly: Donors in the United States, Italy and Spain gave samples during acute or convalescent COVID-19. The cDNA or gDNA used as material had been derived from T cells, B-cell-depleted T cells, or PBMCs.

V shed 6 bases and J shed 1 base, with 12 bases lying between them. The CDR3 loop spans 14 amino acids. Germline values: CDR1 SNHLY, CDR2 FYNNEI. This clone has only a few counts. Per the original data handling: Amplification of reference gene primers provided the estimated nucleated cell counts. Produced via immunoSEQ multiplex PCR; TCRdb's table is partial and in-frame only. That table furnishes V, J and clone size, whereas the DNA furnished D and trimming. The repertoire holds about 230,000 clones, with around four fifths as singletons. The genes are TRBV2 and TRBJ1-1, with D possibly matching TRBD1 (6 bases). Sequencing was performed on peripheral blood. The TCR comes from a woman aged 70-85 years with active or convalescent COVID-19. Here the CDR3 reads CASSLMTGNTEAFF. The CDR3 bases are TGTGCCAGCAGCCTCATGACAGGGAACACTGAAGCTTTCTTT. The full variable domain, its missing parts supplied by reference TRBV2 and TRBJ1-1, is EPEVTQTPSHQVTQMGQEVILRCVPISNHLYFYWYRQILGQKVEFLVSFYNNEISEKSEIFDDQFSVERPDGSNFTLKIRSTKLEDSAMYFCASSLMTGNTEAFFGQGTRLTVV.